Listed below are T cell receptor beta chains from one sample, sequenced in a study of shared clonotypes between healthy human individuals. Here immunoSEQ multiplex PCR was the method, and the copy in TCRdb shows in-frame clones only, minus some. The table lists approximately 2.3 million clones, approximately 95% of them singletons. Source material: naive CD4+ T cells from PBMCs. The receptors stem from a man aged 18 to 29 in good health. Some clones in this sample may be carry-over from other donors' samples. Both conserved end residues are part of each CDR3. The order of the fields is clone size, J gene, V gene, CDR3 protein. Where a row states a size, it is once, few, many or the class of an expanded clone; other rows omit it.

size: .
J: TRBJ2-2
V: TRBV2
CDR3: CASRQIVTSGLVGTGELFF

size: .
J: TRBJ2-7
V: TRBV28
CDR3: CASSLEGQQYF

size: .
J: TRBJ2-7
V: TRBV2
CDR3: CASRTGGYEQYF

size: .
J: TRBJ1-2
V: TRBV4-1
CDR3: CASSQDRQGGTVYTF

size: .
J: TRBJ1-1
V: TRBV10-3
CDR3: CASMTGRENTEAFF

size: .
J: TRBJ2-3
V: TRBV7-2
CDR3: CASSLEGRTDTQYF

size: .
J: TRBJ1-1
V: TRBV21-1
CDR3: CASLGQGAAAEAFF

size: .
J: TRBJ1-5
V: TRBV2
CDR3: CASNQGGYQPQHF

size: .
J: TRBJ1-2
V: TRBV7-8
CDR3: CASSLGTYGYTF

size: .
J: TRBJ2-1
V: TRBV9
CDR3: CASSVSSGSEQFF

size: once
J: TRBJ2-1
V: TRBV10-3
CDR3: CAISGEGGRRSYNEQFF

size: .
J: TRBJ2-7
V: TRBV5-1
CDR3: CASSLAGASGEWKQYF

size: .
J: TRBJ2-1
V: TRBV12-5
CDR3: CASGLVGGETRFF

size: .
J: TRBJ2-2
V: TRBV6-6
CDR3: CASSKTSRSNTGELFF

size: .
J: TRBJ1-1
V: TRBV29-1
CDR3: CSGHSTLNTEAFF

size: .
J: TRBJ2-5
V: TRBV5-6
CDR3: CASLVRLGGPETQYF

size: .
J: TRBJ2-7
V: TRBV29-1
CDR3: CSVAGMKLYEQYF

size: .
J: TRBJ2-1
V: TRBV7-3
CDR3: CASSYMSYNEQFF

size: .
J: TRBJ2-1
V: TRBV7-2
CDR3: CASSPGTSGPYEQFF

size: .
J: TRBJ1-4
V: TRBV6-1
CDR3: CASSGRGTNEKLFF

size: .
J: TRBJ2-7
V: TRBV6-6
CDR3: CASSYGAQPYEQYF

size: few
J: TRBJ1-1
V: TRBV4-1
CDR3: CASSQGYRGMNTEAFF

size: .
J: TRBJ2-3
V: TRBV11-1
CDR3: CASSRGLAQSTDTQYF

size: .
J: TRBJ2-1
V: TRBV5-1
CDR3: CASRPGTGRVDEQFF

size: .
J: TRBJ1-1
V: TRBV28
CDR3: CASSPGQATEGAFF

size: .
J: TRBJ2-7
V: TRBV7-9
CDR3: CASSPRTAFSSYEQYF